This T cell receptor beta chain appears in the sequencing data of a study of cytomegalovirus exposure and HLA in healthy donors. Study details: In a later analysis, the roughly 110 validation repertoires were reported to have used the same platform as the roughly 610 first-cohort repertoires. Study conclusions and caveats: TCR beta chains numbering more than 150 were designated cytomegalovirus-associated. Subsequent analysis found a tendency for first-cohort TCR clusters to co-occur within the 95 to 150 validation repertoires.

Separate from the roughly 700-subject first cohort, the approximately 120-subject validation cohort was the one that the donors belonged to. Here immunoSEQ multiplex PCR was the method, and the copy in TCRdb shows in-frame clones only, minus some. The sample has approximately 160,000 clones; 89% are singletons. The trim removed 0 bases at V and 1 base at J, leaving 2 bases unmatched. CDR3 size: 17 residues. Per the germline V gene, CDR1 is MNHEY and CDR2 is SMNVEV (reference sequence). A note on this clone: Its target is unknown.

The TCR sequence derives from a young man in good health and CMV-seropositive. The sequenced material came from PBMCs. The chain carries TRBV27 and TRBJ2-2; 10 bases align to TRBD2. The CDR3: CASSLSRLAGNTGELFF. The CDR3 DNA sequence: TGTGCCAGCAGTTTATCCCGACTAGCGGGGAACACCGGGGAGCTGTTTTTT.